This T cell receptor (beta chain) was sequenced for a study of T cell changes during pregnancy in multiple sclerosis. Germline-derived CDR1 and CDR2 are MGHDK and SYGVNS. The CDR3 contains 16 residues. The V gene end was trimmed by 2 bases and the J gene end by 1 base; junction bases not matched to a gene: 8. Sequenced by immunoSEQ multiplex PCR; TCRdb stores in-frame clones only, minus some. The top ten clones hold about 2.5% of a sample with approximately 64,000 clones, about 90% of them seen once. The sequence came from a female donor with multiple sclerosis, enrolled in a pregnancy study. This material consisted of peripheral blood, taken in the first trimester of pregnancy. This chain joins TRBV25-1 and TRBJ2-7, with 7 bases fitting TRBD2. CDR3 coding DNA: TGTGCCAGCAGTGAACGGGGAGCGGGAATTTCCTACGAGCAGTACTTC. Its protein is CASSERGAGISYEQYF.